The rows below give T cell receptor beta chains drawn from one sample of a study of blood T cell repertoires in COVID-19. Assay: immunoSEQ multiplex PCR; the TCRdb copy retains only in-frame clones and omits some. The sample has approximately 100,000 clones, 89% seen once. Sequenced material: peripheral blood. Receptor source: a woman older than 75 with active COVID-19. Both conserved end residues are part of each CDR3. A D gene is named only where the DNA matches it firmly. A clone size is listed for some rows: how often the clone was seen (once, few, many), or a class if it is expanded.

-,-,TRBJ2-1,TRBV7-9,TGTGCCAGCAGCCCCAGGGTTGCTGAGCAGTTCTTC,CASSPRVAEQFF
-,TRBD2,TRBJ2-7,TRBV7-9,TGTGCCAGCAGCCCGAGGACTAGCTGGAGCTCCTACGAGCAGTACTTC,CASSPRTSWSSYEQYF
-,-,TRBJ2-5,TRBV15,TGTGCCTCCTCATTACAGGGAGGGCTACAAGAGACCCAGTACTTC,CASSLQGGLQETQYF
-,TRBD1,TRBJ1-1,TRBV7-9,TGTGCCAGCAGCTGGGACAGGGGTTTGGGCACTGAAGCTTTCTTT,CASSWDRGLGTEAFF
-,TRBD1,TRBJ2-5,TRBV11-3,TGTGCCAGCAGCTTCGGACAGGGGGAGTACCAAGAGACCCAGTACTTC,CASSFGQGEYQETQYF
-,-,TRBJ1-1,TRBV3-1/TRBV3-2,TGTGCCAGCAGCCAGGGCTCGGGGGCTTTCTTT,CASSQGSGAFF
-,-,TRBJ2-6,TRBV5-6,TGTGCCAGCAGGCGAGCGGGTACCGGGGCCAACGTCCTGACTTTC,CASRRAGTGANVLTF
once,TRBD2,TRBJ2-1,TRBV9,TGTGCCAGCAGCGGCCTAGCGGGAGAGAGGGAGCAGTTCTTC,CASSGLAGEREQFF
-,-,TRBJ2-7,TRBV11-2,TGTGCCAGCAGCTTAGATCTGGGGAGAAAAGAGCAGTACTTC,CASSLDLGRKEQYF
-,TRBD2,TRBJ2-2,TRBV13,TGTGCCAGCAGCTTAGGACTAGCGGGAGTCACCGGGGAGCTGTTTTTT,CASSLGLAGVTGELFF
-,TRBD1,TRBJ2-5,TRBV3-1/TRBV3-2,TGTGCCAGCAGCCAAGGGGGAACAGGGGGCGCAGAGACCCAGTACTTC,CASSQGGTGGAETQYF
-,TRBD1,TRBJ2-4,TRBV7-2,TGTGCCAGCACCCTTCGGGACAGGGGGGACATTCAGTACTTC,CASTLRDRGDIQYF
-,-,TRBJ2-7,TRBV9,TGTGCCAGCAGCACCCAGGCGGGATCCTCCTACGAGCAGTACTTC,CASSTQAGSSYEQYF
-,-,TRBJ1-2,TRBV28,TGTGCCAGCAGTAGAAATGATCGTCTAGGGGGCTATGGCTACACCTTC,CASSRNDRLGGYGYTF